This T cell receptor beta chain was captured in a study of CD8 T cells in Susac syndrome. The length of the CDR3 is 16 residues. TCR beta sequencing covered blood CD8+ and CD4+ T cells. Random hexamers were used to reverse transcribe an amount of roughly 0.45 to 1 ug RNA. TCRdb recomputed calls from the immunoSEQ multiplex PCR reads with MiXCR, one row per CDR3 protein. Of 170,000 or so distinct CDR3 sequences listed, 95% are singletons. The sample taken for sequencing was CD8+ T cells from PBMCs. The V gene is TRBV1, the J gene TRBJ2-1; whether TRBD1, the table's D call, matches the DNA was not checked. TRBV1 is assigned pseudogene status. The clonotype was recovered from a human donor with multiple sclerosis. The CDR3 loop is CTSGQLERGGENEQFF. The CDR3, as DNA: TGCACCAGCGGACAGCTCGAGCGGGGTGGTGAGAATGAGCAGTTCTTC.